These 32 T cell receptor beta chains were all obtained from the same sample, sequenced in a study of T cells in Graves' hyperthyroidism and ophthalmopathy. Amplification of TCR beta CDR3 regions used RNA as the template. TCR CDR3 underwent first-round RT-PCR with the HTBI primer set. One entry per CDR3 protein, called by TCRdb with MiXCR from the multiplex PCR reads. The data contain 300,000 to 450,000 distinct CDR3 sequences, approximately 25% of them singletons. Sequenced input: blood. The receptors come from a man between 45 and 60 years old with Graves' hyperthyroidism.

The genes are TRBV6-5 and TRBJ1-6; maybe TRBD1 (5 bases). Germline V gene sequence: CDR1 MNHEY, CDR2 SVGAGI. Trimming took off 0 bases at V and 7 bases at J, with 13 bases between the two ends. CDR3 length: 16 amino acids. For the CDR3, the DNA is TGTGCCAGCAGTTACTCTGGGACCCGTCGGAATTCACCCCTCCACTTT. Protein product: CASSYSGTRRNSPLHF.

This clonotype was recorded once. A read error may be the cause here, since a much bigger clone is one base away. The V call is TRBV7-8, the J call TRBJ2-1; 8 positions match TRBD2. CDR3 length: 14 amino acids. The germline CDR1 and CDR2 sequences are SGHVS and FQNEAQ. The junction had 13 bases not matched to a gene; V was cut back by 7 bases and J by 11 bases. CDR3 sequence reads: CASTPWSGRGQQFF. The DNA of the CDR3 is TGTGCCAGCACCCCGTGGAGCGGGAGAGGTCAGCAGTTCTTC.

The chain is built from TRBV30 and TRBJ2-3, with 7 bases matching TRBD2. This CDR3 comprises 13 residues. Germline V gene sequence: CDR1 GTSNPN, CDR2 SVGIG (reference sequence). V was clipped by 3 bases and J by 4 bases; unmatched bases: 4. For the CDR3, the DNA is TGTGCCTGGAGCGCCCGGGGGGCAGATACGCAGTATTTT. Protein product: CAWSARGADTQYF. Full variable domain (missing parts from reference TRBV30 and TRBJ2-3): SQTIHQWPATLVQPVGSPLSLECTVEGTSNPNLYWYRQAAGRGLQLLFYSVGIGQISSEVPQNLSASRPQDRQFILSSKKLLLSDSGFYLCAWSARGADTQYFGPGTRLTVL.

Many counts were recorded for this clonotype. The V and J genes are TRBV5-1 and TRBJ2-1, with D unresolved. Germline V gene data show CDR1 as SGHRS and CDR2 as YFSETQ. The CDR3 is made up of 18 amino acids. V shed 4 bases and J shed 6 bases, with 26 bases lying between them. CDR3 sequence reads: CASSPPSTLGVRFNEQFF. CDR3 in DNA: TGCGCCAGCAGCCCTCCCTCGACCCTTGGGGTTCGTTTCAATGAGCAGTTCTTC.

This clonotype was observed many times. V is TRBV3-1 and J is TRBJ1-2; TRBD1 is a possible D gene (5 bases). The CDR3 runs to 14 residues. Trimming removed 3 bases at V and 2 bases at J, with 10 bases between. Germline V CDR1 and CDR2: LGHDT, YNNKEL (reference sequence). The CDR3 is CASSQSRGNYGYTF. As DNA, the CDR3 is TGTGCCAGCAGCCAGTCCCGGGGGAACTATGGCTACACCTTC.

This clonotype was seen ten or more times. This chain uses TRBV29-1 with TRBJ1-5; 10 positions match TRBD1. CDR1 and CDR2 from the germline V gene are SQVTM and ANQGSEA. The CDR3 has 12 residues. The junction had 1 base not matched to a gene; V was cut back by 6 bases and J by 5 bases. The chain's CDR3 is CSVGQGDQPQHF. The CDR3 DNA reads as TGCAGCGTCGGACAGGGGGATCAGCCCCAGCATTTT.

This clonotype was recorded at least ten times. The chain is built from TRBV11-2 and TRBJ2-5; D might be TRBD1 (5 bases). The CDR3 contains 16 residues. Trimming cost V 1 base and J 0 bases, with 12 bases left between them. The germline gives CDR1 SGHAT, CDR2 FQNNGV. CDR3 sequence (DNA): TGTGCCAGCAGCTTAGGGAGACAGAAGTACCAAGAGACCCAGTACTTC. Translated, it gives CASSLGRQKYQETQYF.

The chain joins TRBV24-1 to TRBJ2-1; D remains unclear. Germline CDR1 is KGHDR and CDR2 is SFDVKD. Trimming left V 7 bases short and J 4 bases short, with 19 bases between. The CDR3 has 16 residues. CDR3 DNA sequence: TGTGCCACCAGCGGAGATCCCGCGATTAAATACAATGAGCAGTTCTTC. This translates into CATSGDPAIKYNEQFF.

The rearrangement links TRBV28 to TRBJ1-5; 7 bases are shared with TRBD1. With 4 bases clipped from V and 2 bases from J, the junction kept 11 bases outside the gene matches. CDR1 and CDR2 (germline): MDHEN, SYDVKM. The CDR3 loop spans 17 amino acids. The CDR3: CASSSPGGGLGNQPQHF. In DNA form, the CDR3 reads TGTGCCAGCAGTTCCCCAGGGGGGGGTTTAGGCAATCAGCCCCAGCATTTT.

V and J are TRBV11-2 and TRBJ2-2; 11 positions match TRBD2. CDR1 and CDR2 (germline): SGHAT, FQNNGV. CDR3 length: 16 amino acids. The ends lost 2 bases at V and 7 bases at J; junction bases unmatched: 6. The CDR3 is CASSLSLAGALGELFF. CDR3 DNA: TGTGCCAGCAGCTTATCACTAGCGGGGGCCCTCGGGGAGCTGTTTTTT.

V usage is TRBV7-9 and J usage is TRBJ2-7, with 11 bases fitting TRBD1. Germline V CDR1 and CDR2: SEHNR, FQNEAQ (reference sequence). This CDR3 spans 14 amino acids. Germline trimming cut 5 bases from V and 6 bases from J; bases unmatched to any gene: 6. The CDR3 nucleotides are TGTGCCAGCAGCCCCCCGGGACAGGGGGTCGAGCAGTACTTC. Its protein is CASSPPGQGVEQYF.

This clonotype occurred once. The rearrangement links TRBV29-1 to TRBJ1-1, with D maybe TRBD1 (5 bases). Per germline, CDR1 SQVTM and CDR2 ANQGSEA. Trimming cost V 7 bases and J 8 bases, with 14 bases left between them. The CDR3 consists of 11 residues. Written as DNA, the CDR3 is TGCAGCGCCCGGGAAGGGGCCGAAGCTTTCTTT. Encoded protein: CSAREGAEAFF.

J is TRBJ2-1 and V is TRBV28; D not certain. Trimming left V 5 bases short and J 0 bases short, with 11 bases between. Germline assignment: CDR1 MDHEN and CDR2 SYDVKM. This CDR3 region has 15 residues. The CDR3 spells CASSPLQSSYNEQFF. CDR3 coding DNA: TGTGCCAGCAGTCCCCTTCAGAGCTCCTACAATGAGCAGTTCTTC. The full variable domain, rest sourced from reference TRBV28 and TRBJ2-1, is DVKVTQSSRYLVKRTGEKVFLECVQDMDHENMFWYRQDPGLGLRLIYFSYDVKMKEKGDIPEGYSVSREKKERFSLILESASTNQTSMYLCASSPLQSSYNEQFFGPGTRLTVL.

The chain is built from TRBV15 and TRBJ2-2, with 8 bases that match TRBD2. The CDR3 is 13 residues long. V gave up 5 bases and J gave up 8 bases; unmatched junction bases: 4. In germline, CDR1 is LNHNV, CDR2 YYDKDF (reference sequence). CDR3 sequence (DNA): TGTGCCACCAGCCCAGCGGGAGCTGGGGAGCTGTTTTTT. Protein: CATSPAGAGELFF.

The CDR3, as DNA: TGCGCCAGCAGCGGGGGTCTGCAGCGGGAGTCCTACGAGCAGTACTTC. Translated, it gives CASSGGLQRESYEQYF. The chain couples TRBV5-1 to TRBJ2-7; 8 bases line up with TRBD2. The length of the CDR3 is 16 residues. Losses at the gene ends were 4 bases for V and 1 base for J; bases not matched to a gene: 10. Per germline, CDR1 SGHRS and CDR2 YFSETQ.

Details on this clonotype: Compared with germline, one end of the junction differs, possibly owing to a read error. The chain employs TRBV5-1 and TRBJ1-2; tentatively, D is TRBD1 (6 bases). This CDR3 region has 14 residues. From germline, CDR1 is SGHRS and CDR2 YFSETQ. The CDR3 sequence: CASSLEAGDYGCTF. In nucleotides, the CDR3 is TGCGCCAGCAGCTTGGAGGCAGGGGACTATGGCTGCACCTTC.

This clonotype was detected many times. The gene calls are TRBV28 and TRBJ2-2; D gene ambiguous. The CDR3 sequence is 14 residues long. Per germline, CDR1 MDHEN and CDR2 SYDVKM. Trimming took 2 bases from V and 1 from J, leaving 5 bases between them. Written as DNA, the CDR3 is TGTGCCAGCAGTTTACCAGGGAACACCGGGGAGCTGTTTTTT. Residues: CASSLPGNTGELFF.

In this sample, this clonotype turned up a few times. The chain links TRBV7-9 to TRBJ2-5; D is unresolved. V lost 3 bases and J 4 bases, leaving 12 bases between the germline ends. CDR1 SEHNR and CDR2 FQNEAQ come from the germline V gene (reference sequence). CDR3 size: 14 residues. CDR3 in amino acids: CASSFGEGSETQYF. DNA of the CDR3: TGTGCCAGCAGCTTCGGTGAAGGCTCAGAGACCCAGTACTTC.

At least ten counts were recorded for this clonotype. The chain has TRBV19 and TRBJ1-5, with D perhaps matching TRBD1 (6 bases). The CDR3 length is 20 residues. V gave up 5 bases and J gave up 0 bases, with 26 bases separating them. The germline V gene encodes CDR1 LNHDA and CDR2 SQIVND (reference sequence). The CDR3, as DNA: TGTGCCAGTAGTGTTACCGGGACACACGTTAGGATGGATAGCAATCAGCCCCAGCATTTT. Translating it yields CASSVTGTHVRMDSNQPQHF.

This clonotype was counted between two and nine times. The chain recombines TRBV28 with TRBJ1-5; TRBD1 is a possible D gene (6 bases). This CDR3 is 15 amino acids long. The germline V gene has CDR1 MDHEN and CDR2 SYDVKM. V was trimmed by 2 bases and J by 8 bases, leaving 16 bases between them. The CDR3 loop reads CASSLPPGATEPQHF. CDR3 bases: TGTGCCAGCAGTTTACCTCCGGGGGCCACTGAGCCCCAGCATTTT.

Only a few counts were recorded for this clonotype. V and J are TRBV6-1 and TRBJ1-2; D gene uncertain. Germline V CDR1 and CDR2: MNHNS, SASEGT. With 6 bases removed from V and 2 bases from J, the gap between germline ends came to 10 bases. The CDR3 extends over 13 amino acids. The CDR3 sequence is CASRMDENYGYTF. The CDR3 coding sequence is TGTGCCAGCAGAATGGACGAAAACTATGGCTACACCTTC.

The J gene is TRBJ2-3, the V gene TRBV12-3 or TRBV12-4, with TRBD1 identical over 8 bases. The CDR3 totals 16 residues. Trimming cost V 6 bases and J 3 bases; bases outside gene matches: 11. DNA for the CDR3: TGTGCCAGCAGCAATACCAGGGACAGGAGGACAGATACGCAGTATTTT. Translating gives CASSNTRDRRTDTQYF.

The J gene is TRBJ1-1, the V gene TRBV20-1; D remains unclear. The CDR3 runs 11 residues. Germline loops: CDR1 DFQATT, CDR2 SNEGSKA (reference sequence). V dropped 6 bases and J dropped 11 bases, with 16 bases sitting between them. The CDR3 sequence: CSALPRGRAFF. CDR3 DNA sequence: TGCAGTGCCCTACCCAGAGGGCGGGCTTTCTTT.

For this clonotype: This sequence may be a read error, since a much larger clone differs from it by one base. The rearrangement uses TRBV7-2 and TRBJ2-2; the D is unclear. Germline loops: CDR1 SGHTA, CDR2 FQGNSA. The CDR3 totals 14 residues. Here the CDR3 reads CASILVPNTGELFF. The DNA for the CDR3 is TGTGCCAGCATCTTAGTCCCGAACACCGGGGAGCTGTTTTTT.

Of note for this clonotype: Just one base apart from a much larger clone, this may be a read error. This rearrangement joins TRBV28 to TRBJ1-2; TRBD1 agrees at 9 bases. CDR3 length equals 17 residues. With V trimmed by 6 bases and J by 8 bases, 19 bases remained unmatched. Germline CDR1 and CDR2: MDHEN and SYDVKM. For the CDR3, the DNA is TGTGCCAGCAGCCTAGTCGGTCCCGGGACAGGGTTCGGGGGCTACACCTTC. Protein: CASSLVGPGTGFGGYTF.

V usage is TRBV6-1 and J usage is TRBJ2-7; no clear D. Germline CDR1 is MNHNS and CDR2 is SASEGT. This CDR3 comprises 14 residues. Trimming cost V 0 bases and J 4 bases, with 10 bases left between them. CDR3 region: CASSEARSPYEQYF. In nucleotides, the CDR3 is TGTGCCAGCAGTGAAGCGCGGAGCCCGTACGAGCAGTACTTC.

The genes are TRBV5-6 and TRBJ1-1; D might be TRBD1 (6 bases). Germline CDR1 SGHDT, CDR2 YYEEEE. CDR3 size: 13 residues. V lost 4 bases to trimming and J lost 7 bases, with 14 bases between them. CDR3 protein: CASSGQTGGEAFF. The CDR3 DNA reads TGTGCCAGCAGCGGACAGACCGGGGGTGAAGCTTTCTTT. The full variable domain, with the rest looked up from reference TRBV5-6 and TRBJ1-1, is DAGVTQSPTHLIKTRGQQVTLRCSPKSGHDTVSWYQQALGQGPQFIFQYYEEEERQRGNFPDRFSGHQFPNYSSELNVNALLLGDSALYLCASSGQTGGEAFFGQGTRLTVV.

The table lists this clonotype with a few counts. The J gene is TRBJ1-1, the V gene TRBV5-6; the D gene is possibly TRBD1 (6 bases). Germline-derived CDR1 and CDR2 are SGHDT and YYEEEE. The CDR3 covers 14 residues. The V end lost 4 bases, the J end lost 0 bases, and 10 bases lay between the germline ends. The CDR3 reads CASSGGHMNTEAFF. CDR3 in DNA: TGTGCCAGCAGCGGGGGACACATGAACACTGAAGCTTTCTTT.

This clonotype was counted many times. The chain joins TRBV28 to TRBJ2-7, with TRBD1 as a possible D gene (6 bases). Germline assignment: CDR1 MDHEN and CDR2 SYDVKM. The CDR3 covers 14 residues. V lost 7 bases and J 0 bases, leaving 13 bases between the germline ends. The CDR3: CASNAPGASYEQYF. CDR3 DNA sequence: TGTGCCAGCAATGCGCCAGGGGCCTCCTACGAGCAGTACTTC. Variable domain in full (rest from reference TRBV28 and TRBJ2-7): DVKVTQSSRYLVKRTGEKVFLECVQDMDHENMFWYRQDPGLGLRLIYFSYDVKMKEKGDIPEGYSVSREKKERFSLILESASTNQTSMYLCASNAPGASYEQYFGPGTRLTVT.

This clonotype occurred many times. The gene calls are TRBV29-1 and TRBJ1-1; D perhaps matches TRBD1 (6 bases). This CDR3 is built from 13 residues. Germline V gene data show CDR1 as SQVTM and CDR2 as ANQGSEA. With 6 bases removed from V and 0 bases from J, the gap between germline ends came to 11 bases. The CDR3 here is CSVRTDLNTEAFF. As DNA, the CDR3 is TGCAGCGTGAGGACAGATCTGAACACTGAAGCTTTCTTT.

This clonotype turned up a few times. The CDR3 sequence is CASSVDGSGALTDTQYF. As DNA, the CDR3 is TGTGCCAGCAGCGTAGATGGTAGCGGAGCTCTCACAGATACGCAGTATTTT. The chain couples TRBV9 to TRBJ2-3; TRBD2 is a possible D gene (6 bases). The CDR3 totals 17 residues. Trimming took off 0 bases at V and 2 bases at J, with 16 bases between the two ends. Germline V lookup: CDR1 SGDLS, CDR2 YYNGEE.

V and J are TRBV18 and TRBJ1-6; unclear D gene. Trimming shortened V by 0 bases and J by 9 bases, and 12 bases separated the two germline ends. The germline V gene has CDR1 KGHSH and CDR2 LQKENI. The CDR3 totals 15 residues. The CDR3 DNA follows: TGTGCCAGCTCACCACCTCACCGGCTTGGTTCACCCCTCCACTTT. Protein: CASSPPHRLGSPLHF. Drawing the rest from reference TRBV18 and TRBJ1-6, the complete variable domain is NAGVMQNPRHLVRRRGQEARLRCSPMKGHSHVYWYRQLPEEGLKFMVYLQKENIIDESGMPKERFSAEFPKEGPSILRIQQVVRGDSAAYFCASSPPHRLGSPLHFGNGTRLTVT.